This T cell receptor beta chain was documented in a study of blood T cell repertoires in COVID-19. In the study overall: In each case, the material was cDNA or gDNA derived from T cells, B-cell-depleted T cells, or PBMCs.

Authors' data handling: Estimation of nucleated cell counts relied on the amplification of reference gene primers. Method: immunoSEQ multiplex PCR; TCRdb's copy keeps in-frame clones and lacks some. The D gene and trimming were derived from the DNA, and the V and J assignments and clone size from that table. This sample has 370,000 or so clones, with approximately 87% found just once. From germline, CDR1 is SGHRS and CDR2 YFSETQ. V gave up 6 bases and J gave up 0 bases, with 12 bases separating them. This CDR3 is 14 amino acids long. Participants had their cohort set by participant-reported clinical history.

The rearrangement links TRBV5-1 to TRBJ1-1; D gene ambiguous. This clonotype was obtained from a man younger than 40 who had recovered from COVID-19. Specimen: PBMCs or T cells enriched from blood (not recorded which). CDR3 in amino acids: CASTREWMNTEAFF. The CDR3 DNA reads TGCGCCAGCACCCGGGAGTGGATGAACACTGAAGCTTTCTTT.